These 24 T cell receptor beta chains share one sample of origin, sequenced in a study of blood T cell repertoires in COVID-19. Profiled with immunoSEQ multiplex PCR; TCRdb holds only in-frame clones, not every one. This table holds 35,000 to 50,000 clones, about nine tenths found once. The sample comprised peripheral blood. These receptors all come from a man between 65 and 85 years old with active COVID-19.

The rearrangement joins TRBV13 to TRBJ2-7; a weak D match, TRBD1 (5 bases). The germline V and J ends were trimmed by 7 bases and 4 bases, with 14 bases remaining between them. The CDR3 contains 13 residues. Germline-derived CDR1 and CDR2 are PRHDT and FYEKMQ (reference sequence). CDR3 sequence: CASKEDQGYEQYF. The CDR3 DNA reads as TGTGCCAGCAAGGAAGATCAGGGTTACGAGCAGTACTTC.

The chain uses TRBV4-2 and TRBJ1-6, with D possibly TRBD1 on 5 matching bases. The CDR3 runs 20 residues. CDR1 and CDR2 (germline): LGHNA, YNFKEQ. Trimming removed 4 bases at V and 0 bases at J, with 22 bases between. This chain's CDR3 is CASSRGLRGTQSSYNSPLHF. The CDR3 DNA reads TGTGCCAGCAGCCGTGGCTTGCGGGGCACTCAGAGCTCCTATAATTCACCCCTCCACTTT.

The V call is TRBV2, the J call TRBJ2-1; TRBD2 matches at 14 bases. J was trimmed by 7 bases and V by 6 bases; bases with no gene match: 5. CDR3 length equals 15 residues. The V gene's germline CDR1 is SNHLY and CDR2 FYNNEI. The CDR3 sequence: CASRKGLAGGNEQFF. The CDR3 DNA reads TGTGCCAGCAGGAAAGGACTAGCGGGGGGTAATGAGCAGTTCTTC.

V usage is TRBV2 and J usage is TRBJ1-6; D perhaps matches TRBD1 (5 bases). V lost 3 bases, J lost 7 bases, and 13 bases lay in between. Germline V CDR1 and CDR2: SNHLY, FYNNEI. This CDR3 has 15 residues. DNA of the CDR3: TGTGCCAGCAGTGAGCTTCAGGGAACCAATTCACCCCTCCACTTT. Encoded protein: CASSELQGTNSPLHF. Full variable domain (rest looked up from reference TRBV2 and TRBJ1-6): EPEVTQTPSHQVTQMGQEVILRCVPISNHLYFYWYRQILGQKVEFLVSFYNNEISEKSEIFDDQFSVERPDGSNFTLKIRSTKLEDSAMYFCASSELQGTNSPLHFGNGTRLTVT.

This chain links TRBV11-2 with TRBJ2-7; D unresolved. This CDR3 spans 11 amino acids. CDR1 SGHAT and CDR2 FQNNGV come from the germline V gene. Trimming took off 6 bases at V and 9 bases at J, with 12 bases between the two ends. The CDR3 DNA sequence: TGTGCCAGCAGTCAAGGCAGGATGCAGTACTTC. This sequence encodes CASSQGRMQYF.

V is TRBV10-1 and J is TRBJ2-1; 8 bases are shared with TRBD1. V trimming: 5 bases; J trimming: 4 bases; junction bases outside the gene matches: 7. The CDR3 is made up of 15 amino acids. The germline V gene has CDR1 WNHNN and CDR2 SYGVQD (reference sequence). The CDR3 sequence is CASSHRGEEYNEQFF. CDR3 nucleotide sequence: TGCGCCAGCAGTCACAGGGGGGAGGAGTACAATGAGCAGTTCTTC.

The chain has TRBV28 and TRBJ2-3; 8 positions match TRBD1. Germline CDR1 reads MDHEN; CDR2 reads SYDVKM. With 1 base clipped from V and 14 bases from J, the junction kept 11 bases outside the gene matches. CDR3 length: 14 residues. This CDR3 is CASSLSGQGLKVYF. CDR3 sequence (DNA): TGTGCCAGCAGTTTATCCGGACAGGGCCTTAAGGTGTATTTT.

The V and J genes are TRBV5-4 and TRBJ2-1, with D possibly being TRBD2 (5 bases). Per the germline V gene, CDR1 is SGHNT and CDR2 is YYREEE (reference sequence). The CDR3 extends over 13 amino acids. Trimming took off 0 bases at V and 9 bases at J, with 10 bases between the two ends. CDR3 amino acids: CASSLDPRGEQFF. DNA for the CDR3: TGTGCCAGCAGCTTGGATCCCCGGGGTGAGCAGTTCTTC.

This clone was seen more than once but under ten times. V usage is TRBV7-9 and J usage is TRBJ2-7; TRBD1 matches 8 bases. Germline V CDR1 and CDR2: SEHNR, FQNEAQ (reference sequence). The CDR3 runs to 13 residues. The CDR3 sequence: CAIQGASSYEQYF. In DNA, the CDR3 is TGTGCTATCCAGGGGGCCAGCTCCTACGAGCAGTACTTC.

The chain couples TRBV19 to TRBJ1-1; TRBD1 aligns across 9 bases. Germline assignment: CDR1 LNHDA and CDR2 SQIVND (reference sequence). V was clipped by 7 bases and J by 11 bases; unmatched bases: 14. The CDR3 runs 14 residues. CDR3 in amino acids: CASTLDRGGFEAFF. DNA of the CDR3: TGTGCCAGTACTCTCGACAGGGGGGGCTTTGAGGCTTTCTTT.

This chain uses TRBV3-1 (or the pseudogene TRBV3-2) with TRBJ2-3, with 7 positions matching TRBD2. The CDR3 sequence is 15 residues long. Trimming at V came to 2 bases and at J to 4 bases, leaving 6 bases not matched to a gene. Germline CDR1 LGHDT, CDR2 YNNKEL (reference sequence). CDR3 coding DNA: TGTGCCAGCAGCCAATCGTCTAGCGGCGCAGATACGCAGTATTTT. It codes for CASSQSSSGADTQYF.

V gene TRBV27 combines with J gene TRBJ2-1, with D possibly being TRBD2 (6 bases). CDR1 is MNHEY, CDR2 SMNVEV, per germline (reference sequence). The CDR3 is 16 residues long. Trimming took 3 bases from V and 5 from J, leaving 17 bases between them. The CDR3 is CASSLTSYTIDNEQFF. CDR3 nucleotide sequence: TGTGCCAGCAGTTTGACTAGTTATACGATCGACAATGAGCAGTTCTTC.

The CDR3 DNA reads TGTGCCAGCAGTGAGGGACTATTCAATTACAATGAGCAGTTCTTC. Residues: CASSEGLFNYNEQFF. This chain links TRBV6-1 with TRBJ2-1; TRBD2 matches 7 bases. This CDR3 has 15 amino acids. J was trimmed by 4 bases and V by 3 bases; bases with no gene match: 6. Looked up from germline, CDR1 is MNHNS and CDR2 is SASEGT.

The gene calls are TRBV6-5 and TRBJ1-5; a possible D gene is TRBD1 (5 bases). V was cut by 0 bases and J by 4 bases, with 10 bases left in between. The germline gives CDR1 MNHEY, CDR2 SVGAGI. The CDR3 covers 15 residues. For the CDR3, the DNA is TGTGCCAGCAGTTACTCGTTGGGGGGGAATCAGCCCCAGCATTTT. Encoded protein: CASSYSLGGNQPQHF.

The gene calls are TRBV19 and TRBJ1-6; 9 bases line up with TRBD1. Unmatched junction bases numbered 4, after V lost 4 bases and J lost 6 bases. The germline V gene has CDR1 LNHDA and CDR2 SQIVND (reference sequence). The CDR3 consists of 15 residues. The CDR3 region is CASSKQGASNSPLHF. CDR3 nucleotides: TGTGCCAGTAGTAAACAGGGGGCGTCTAATTCACCCCTCCACTTT.

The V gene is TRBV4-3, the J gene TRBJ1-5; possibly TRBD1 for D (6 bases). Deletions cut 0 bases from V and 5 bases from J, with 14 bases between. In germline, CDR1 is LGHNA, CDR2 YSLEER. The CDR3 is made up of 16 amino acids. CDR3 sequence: CASSQDRGDTDQPQHF. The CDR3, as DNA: TGCGCCAGCAGCCAAGATCGAGGGGACACCGATCAGCCCCAGCATTTT.

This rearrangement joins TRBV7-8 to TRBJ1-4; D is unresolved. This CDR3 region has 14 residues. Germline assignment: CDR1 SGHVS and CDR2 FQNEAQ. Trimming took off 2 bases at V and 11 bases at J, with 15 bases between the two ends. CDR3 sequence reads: CASSLNPGREKLFF. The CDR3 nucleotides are TGTGCCAGCAGCTTAAACCCCGGACGGGAGAAACTGTTTTTT.

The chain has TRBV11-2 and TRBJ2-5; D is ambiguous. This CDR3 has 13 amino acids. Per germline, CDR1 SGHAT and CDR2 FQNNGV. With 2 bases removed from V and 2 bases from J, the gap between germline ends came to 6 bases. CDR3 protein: CASSLQAQETQYF. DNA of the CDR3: TGTGCCAGCAGCTTACAGGCACAAGAGACCCAGTACTTC.

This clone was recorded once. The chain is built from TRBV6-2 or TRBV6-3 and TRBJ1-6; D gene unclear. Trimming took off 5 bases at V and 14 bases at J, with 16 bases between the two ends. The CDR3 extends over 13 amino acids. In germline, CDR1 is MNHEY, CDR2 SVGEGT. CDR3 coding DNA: TGTGCCAGCAGTCCGTACGCGACTTCGGCCCTCCACTTT. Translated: CASSPYATSALHF.

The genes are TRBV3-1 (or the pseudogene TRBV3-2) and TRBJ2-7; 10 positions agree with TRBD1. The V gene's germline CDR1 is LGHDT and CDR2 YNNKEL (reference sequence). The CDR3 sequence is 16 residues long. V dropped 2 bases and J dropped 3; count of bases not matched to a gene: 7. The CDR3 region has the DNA TGTGCCAGCAGCCAACTGGGACAGGGGCGCGTCTACGAGCAGTACTTC. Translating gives CASSQLGQGRVYEQYF.

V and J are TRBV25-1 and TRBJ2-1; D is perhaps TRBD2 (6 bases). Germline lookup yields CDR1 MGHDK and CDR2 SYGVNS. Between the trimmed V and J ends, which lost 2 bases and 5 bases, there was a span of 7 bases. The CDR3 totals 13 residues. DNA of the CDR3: TGTGCCAGCAGTGAACCGGGGGACAATGAGCAGTTCTTC. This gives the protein CASSEPGDNEQFF.

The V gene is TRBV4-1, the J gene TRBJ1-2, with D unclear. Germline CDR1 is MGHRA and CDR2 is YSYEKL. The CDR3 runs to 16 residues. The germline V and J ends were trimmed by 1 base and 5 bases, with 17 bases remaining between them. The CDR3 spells CASSQGIRGTYYGYTF. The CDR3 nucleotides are TGCGCCAGCAGCCAAGGAATCCGGGGAACCTATTATGGCTACACCTTC.

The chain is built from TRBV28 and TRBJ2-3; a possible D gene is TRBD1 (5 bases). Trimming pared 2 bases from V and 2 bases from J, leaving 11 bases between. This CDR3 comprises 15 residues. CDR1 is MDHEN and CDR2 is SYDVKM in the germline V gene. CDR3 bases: TGTGCCAGCAGTTTAGGACCCAGGGACACAGATACGCAGTATTTT. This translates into CASSLGPRDTDTQYF.

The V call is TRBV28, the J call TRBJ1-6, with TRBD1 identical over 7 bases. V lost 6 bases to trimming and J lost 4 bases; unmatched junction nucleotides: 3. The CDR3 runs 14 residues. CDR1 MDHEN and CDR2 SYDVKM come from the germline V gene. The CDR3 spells CASRQTGYNSPLHF. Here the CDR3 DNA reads TGTGCCAGCAGGCAGACAGGGTATAATTCACCCCTCCACTTT. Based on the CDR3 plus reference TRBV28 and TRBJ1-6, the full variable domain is DVKVTQSSRYLVKRTGEKVFLECVQDMDHENMFWYRQDPGLGLRLIYFSYDVKMKEKGDIPEGYSVSREKKERFSLILESASTNQTSMYLCASRQTGYNSPLHFGNGTRLTVT.